This passage covers 13 T cell receptor beta chains from one sample sequenced in a study of Ad26.COV2.S vaccination and SARS-CoV-2 variants (dated by TCRdb to the early 2020s). The sample's treatment or condition label, decoded: some 20 received Ad26.COV2.S at low or high dose, single or two shots; about 5 received placebo; per-sample allocation not given. Repertoires of vaccine and placebo recipients were sequenced from samples taken on day 63 after the first injection. Library prep was done by the immunoSEQ multiplex PCR assay. Entries here come from immuneACCESS through TCRdb and include only in-frame sequences with V and J called. Some clones fail to appear in such tables; in the studies checked, an unresolved V gene covers under half of the shortfall, and the cause of the remainder is unknown. This sample has hundreds of thousands of clones in its table, and 80% to 95% of those were observed once. The ten largest account for 10% to 15% of the sample.

Sequenced here: peripheral blood, sampled in a trial of Ad26.COV2.S vaccine versus placebo. The origin of the receptors is a person aged 18-60 years who received the Ad26.COV2.S COVID-19 vaccine or a placebo.

The chain carries TRBV29-1 and TRBJ2-5; either TRBD1 or TRBD2 may supply D (5 bases each). V was pared by 4 bases and J by 5 bases, with 11 bases between. The germline gives CDR1 SQVTM, CDR2 ANQGSEA. This CDR3 is built from 12 residues. The CDR3 spells CSVVQEEETQYF. As DNA, the CDR3 is TGCAGCGTTGTACAGGAGGAGGAGACCCAGTACTTC.

The J gene is TRBJ2-1, the V gene TRBV7-3, with D perhaps matching TRBD2 (6 bases). This CDR3 is built from 14 residues. The germline V and J ends were trimmed by 0 bases and 4 bases, with 7 bases remaining between them. From germline, CDR1 is SGHTA and CDR2 FQGTGA. CDR3 region: CASSLTSGYNEQFF. CDR3 sequence (DNA): TGTGCCAGCAGCTTAACAAGCGGGTACAATGAGCAGTTCTTC.

The chain employs TRBV6-1 and TRBJ1-3; D is unresolved. V shed 4 bases and J shed 0 bases, with 16 bases lying between them. There are 17 residues in the CDR3. Germline assignment: CDR1 MNHNS and CDR2 SASEGT. CDR3 region: CASSAPGYGFSGNTIYF. The CDR3 coding sequence is TGTGCCAGCAGTGCACCCGGTTATGGATTCTCTGGAAACACCATATATTTT.

The genes are TRBV5-5 and TRBJ2-7; D not resolved. Per germline, CDR1 SGHKS and CDR2 YYEKEE (reference sequence). V was shortened by 0 bases and J by 0 bases, with 10 bases between the two germline ends. There are 15 residues in the CDR3. CDR3 sequence (DNA): TGTGCCAGCAGCTTGGGTCTCCCGAGCTCCTACGAGCAGTACTTC. It translates to CASSLGLPSSYEQYF.

V usage is TRBV15 and J usage is TRBJ2-1; TRBD2 agrees at 14 bases. With 1 base clipped from V and 5 bases from J, the junction kept 1 base outside the gene matches. Germline lookup yields CDR1 LNHNV and CDR2 YYDKDF (reference sequence). The CDR3 extends over 16 amino acids. The CDR3, as DNA: TGTGCCACCAGCAGAGTGGGACTAGCGGGGGACAATGAGCAGTTCTTC. It specifies CATSRVGLAGDNEQFF.

This clone was counted only a few times. The chain employs TRBV23-1 and TRBJ1-3; no firm D call. TRBV23-1 is assigned to the ORF class and has an uncertain function. V was pared by 0 bases and J by 1 base, with 16 bases between. The CDR3 runs to 18 residues. Here the CDR3 DNA reads TGCGCCAGCAGTCAATCATTGCCGCAGACGAAATCTGGAAACACCATATATTTT. Its protein product is CASSQSLPQTKSGNTIYF.

A few counts support this clone. V usage is TRBV4-3 and J usage is TRBJ1-5; 10 bases line up with TRBD1. This CDR3 is 18 amino acids long. The germline CDR1 and CDR2 sequences are LGHNA and YSLEER. J was trimmed by 6 bases and V by 0 bases; bases with no gene match: 11. CDR3 amino acids: CASSQDTYGQGGPQPQHF. The CDR3 region has the DNA TGCGCCAGCAGCCAAGACACCTATGGACAGGGGGGGCCTCAGCCCCAGCATTTT.

V usage is TRBV2 and J usage is TRBJ2-1, with 10 bases lining up with TRBD1. Germline V gives CDR1 SNHLY, CDR2 FYNNEI. This CDR3 spans 15 amino acids. V was pared by 7 bases and J by 2 bases, with 5 bases of the junction left unmatched. DNA for the CDR3: TGTGCCAGCAAATCCGGGACAGGGGCCTACAATGAGCAGTTCTTC. Translating gives CASKSGTGAYNEQFF.

As DNA, the CDR3 is TGTGCCAGCAGCTTTACTTTCACTGAAGCTTTCTTT. Protein product: CASSFTFTEAFF. The V and J genes are TRBV9 and TRBJ1-1; D call uncertain. The CDR3 consists of 12 residues. Germline V gives CDR1 SGDLS, CDR2 YYNGEE. With 4 bases removed from V and 4 bases from J, the gap between germline ends came to 8 bases.

The chain couples TRBV11-2 to TRBJ1-5, with D maybe TRBD1 (6 bases). The CDR3 has 14 residues. The V gene lost 1 base and the J gene lost 6 bases, with 10 bases spanning the gap. Germline CDR1 SGHAT, CDR2 FQNNGV. CDR3 protein: CASSLGRGAQPQHF. In DNA form, the CDR3 reads TGTGCCAGCAGCTTAGGGAGGGGGGCTCAGCCCCAGCATTTT. Combining the CDR3 with reference TRBV11-2 and TRBJ1-5 gives the whole variable domain EAGVAQSPRYKIIEKRQSVAFWCNPISGHATLYWYQQILGQGPKLLIQFQNNGVVDDSQLPKDRFSAERLKGVDSTLKIQPAKLEDSAVYLCASSLGRGAQPQHFGDGTRLSIL.

V and J are TRBV10-3 and TRBJ1-2; 8 positions match TRBD1. Looked up from germline, CDR1 is ENHRY and CDR2 is SYGVKD. V lost 7 bases to trimming and J lost 7 bases; unmatched junction nucleotides: 5. The CDR3 extends over 12 amino acids. The CDR3, as DNA: TGTGCCATCACCGACAGGGGTCGTGGCTACACCTTC. Translated, it gives CAITDRGRGYTF.

The rearrangement uses TRBV6-2 or TRBV6-3 and TRBJ2-5, with D uncertain. This CDR3 region has 13 residues. The germline V gene has CDR1 MNHEY and CDR2 SVGEGT. V shed 2 bases and J shed 5 bases, with 9 bases lying between them. As DNA, the CDR3 is TGTGCCAGCAGTTACCCCCTGCAGGAGACCCAGTACTTC. Amino acids: CASSYPLQETQYF.

Comments on this clone: Distinct nucleotide sequences in the sample also encode this CDR3. The chain links TRBV9 to TRBJ1-1; the D is unclear. V lost 0 bases, J lost 0 bases, and 6 bases lay in between. The CDR3 runs 14 residues. CDR1 and CDR2 (germline): SGDLS, YYNGEE. The CDR3 DNA follows: TGTGCCAGCAGCGTAGGGACGCTGAACACTGAAGCTTTCTTT. Its translation: CASSVGTLNTEAFF.